This TCR beta chain was documented in a study of siplizumab effects on memory and regulatory T cells (dated by TCRdb to about 2019). For context, the study as a whole: The study looked at the effect of siplizumab, an anti-CD2 antibody, on alloreactive T-cell subsets in allogeneic mixed lymphocyte reactions made from human PBMCs. General study outcomes and caveats: The cumulative frequency of alloreactive sequences traceable to unstimulated CD4+ memory T cells was significantly reduced by siplizumab. Roughly 80-95% of proliferating CD4+ or CD8+ clones could not be assigned a naive or memory phenotype. No functional confirmation was obtained for the suppressive function of proliferating Tregs from siplizumab cultures. Greater diversity appeared to be present in unstimulated naive T cells than in memory T cells, and a substantial contribution to the alloresponse seemed to be made by naive cells. Sequences below about 10^-5 frequency were poorly captured, so only a minor fraction of alloreactive clones could be mapped to unstimulated subsets. In reactions with siplizumab, an average of approximately 70% of mappable alloreactive CD4+ clones were Treg-derived, compared with roughly 26% in control reactions.

Additional sequencing covered unstimulated subsets from three donor pairs, namely CD8+ effector memory, CD4+ naive, CD8+ TEMRA, CD4+ memory and CD8+ naive. TCRbeta CDR3 sequencing was performed on sorted unstimulated T cells and on proliferating T cells recovered from mixed lymphocyte reactions. Fresh whole blood from fewer than 11 HLA-typed healthy donors was used to isolate PBMCs. CDR1 and CDR2 (MDHEN, SYDVKM) derive from the germline V gene. V lost 6 bases and J lost 0 bases, and the count of bases not matched to a germline gene is 9. Including the terminal cysteine and phenylalanine, the CDR3 comprises 16 residues. The read is trimmed to its CDR3 DNA, 48 bases read in frame from base 1. Libraries were built with the immunoSEQ multiplex PCR assay. Some 100,000 TCR templates per sample were assayed by the deep sequencing platform. Genomic DNA extracted from sorted T cells was used for TCRbeta CDR3 sequencing. On the authors' methods: The R programming language was used for the clonal analysis of the TCRbeta CDR3 data. Alloreactive CD4+ and CD8+ clones were identified by comparing unstimulated samples to CFSE-low samples taken after the reaction. Alloreactive CD4+ clones were assigned to regulatory or non-regulatory origin by matching sequences to sorted unstimulated Treg and non-Treg repertoires. In its TCRdb copy, this immuneACCESS table keeps in-frame sequences only and misses some clones. Where compared with another copy, unresolved V genes explain less than half of these, and the others have no known cause. V and J calls and clone size are as listed in that table; D and trimming were resolved from the DNA. A total of tens of thousands of clones appear in this sample, around 95% of them only once. The top ten constitute 0.025% to 0.035% of the sample.

On this clone: Its antigen is currently not known. Within one base of it there is no much larger clone, and no base qualities were kept.

Sequencing input: naive CD4+ T cells sorted from blood. What this sample's cell subset or site label stands for: unstimulated naive T cells. The receptor was isolated from a human donor in good health. Rearrangement joined TRBV28 to TRBJ2-3, with 7 middle bases fitting TRBD1. The CDR3 protein sequence reads: CASSSGQLTSTDTQYF. DNA sequence: TGTGCCAGCAGCTCGGGACAGCTTACTAGCACAGATACGCAGTATTTT.